This T cell receptor beta chain was observed in a study of shared clonotypes between healthy human individuals. Study findings and constraints: A limitation of the genetic and exposure-history diversity represented arose from few donors.

V lost 1 base and J lost 2, with 11 bases in between. This CDR3 spans 16 amino acids. The germline CDR1 and CDR2 sequences are MDHEN and SYDVKM. In regard to this clone: Its matching antigen is unknown.

Roughly 30,000 T cell genomes (around 310 ng DNA) went into each PBMC replicate. Clones were sequenced by immunoSEQ multiplex PCR, and TCRdb holds only the in-frame ones, with some missing. This table has around 500,000 clones, 79% appearing once. This receptor was identified in a woman between 40 and 50 years old in good health. Some clones in this sample may be carry-over from other donors' samples. Sequenced sample: PBMCs. The chain is built from TRBV28 and TRBJ1-4; D not resolved. As DNA, the CDR3 is TGTGCCAGCAGTTTATCCGTTGTGGGGACTAATGAAAAACTGTTTTTT. This encodes CASSLSVVGTNEKLFF.